Sequencing of this T cell receptor beta chain was carried out in a study of cytomegalovirus exposure and HLA in healthy donors. Across the study: When 350 to 500 donors were genotyped, roughly 82% of them were found to fall in the Caucasian-associated ancestry cluster. The study, taken as a whole, reports: With later analysis, a missense DCLRE1C variant became linked to TCR beta V- and J-gene trimming.

Germline V CDR1 and CDR2: DFQATT, SNEGSKA (reference sequence). Trimming took 0 bases from V and 8 from J, leaving 5 bases between them. The CDR3 is 11 amino acids. About this clone: Its antigen is unidentified.

PCR involved 60 Vbeta and 13 Jbeta primers. Assay: immunoSEQ multiplex PCR; the TCRdb copy retains only in-frame clones and omits some. The sample carries fewer than 200,000 clones, approximately 80% recorded once. V is TRBV20-1 and J is TRBJ2-1; D not certain. This TCR was sampled from a man between 35 and 55 years old in good health and CMV-seronegative. Sequencing used PBMCs. The CDR3 coding sequence is TGCAGTGCTAGAGATCTTGATGAGCAGTTCTTC. The encoded protein is CSARDLDEQFF.